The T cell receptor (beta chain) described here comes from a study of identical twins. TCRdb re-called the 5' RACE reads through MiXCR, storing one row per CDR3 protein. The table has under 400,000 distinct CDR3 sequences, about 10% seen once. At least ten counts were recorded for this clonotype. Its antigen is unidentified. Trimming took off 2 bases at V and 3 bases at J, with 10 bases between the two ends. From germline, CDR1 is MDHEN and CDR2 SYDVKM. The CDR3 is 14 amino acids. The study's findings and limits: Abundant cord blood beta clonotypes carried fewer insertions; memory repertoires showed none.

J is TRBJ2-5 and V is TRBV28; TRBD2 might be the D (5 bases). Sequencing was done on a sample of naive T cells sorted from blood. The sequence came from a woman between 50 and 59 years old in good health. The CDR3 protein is CASSLRLGEETQYF. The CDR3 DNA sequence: TGTGCCAGCAGTTTACGACTCGGGGAAGAGACCCAGTACTTC.